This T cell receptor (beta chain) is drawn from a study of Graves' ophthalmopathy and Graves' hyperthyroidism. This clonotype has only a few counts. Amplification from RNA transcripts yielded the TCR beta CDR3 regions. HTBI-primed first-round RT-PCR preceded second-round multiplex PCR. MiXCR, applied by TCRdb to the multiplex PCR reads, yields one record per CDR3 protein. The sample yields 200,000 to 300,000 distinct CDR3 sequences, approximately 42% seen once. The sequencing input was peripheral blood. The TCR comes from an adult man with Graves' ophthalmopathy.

Written as DNA, the CDR3 is TGCAGCGTGGCGGGCTCCTATGGCTACACCTTC. It specifies CSVAGSYGYTF. This chain joins TRBV29-1 and TRBJ1-2; D uncertain. The germline V gene encodes CDR1 SQVTM and CDR2 ANQGSEA. V was shortened by 6 bases and J by 4 bases, with 9 bases between the two germline ends. This CDR3 is built from 11 residues. Drawing the rest from reference TRBV29-1 and TRBJ1-2, the complete variable domain is SAVISQKPSRDICQRGTSLTIQCQVDSQVTMMFWYRQQPGQSLTLIATANQGSEATYESGFVIDKFPISRPNLTFSTLTVSNMSPEDSSIYLCSVAGSYGYTFGSGTRLTVV.